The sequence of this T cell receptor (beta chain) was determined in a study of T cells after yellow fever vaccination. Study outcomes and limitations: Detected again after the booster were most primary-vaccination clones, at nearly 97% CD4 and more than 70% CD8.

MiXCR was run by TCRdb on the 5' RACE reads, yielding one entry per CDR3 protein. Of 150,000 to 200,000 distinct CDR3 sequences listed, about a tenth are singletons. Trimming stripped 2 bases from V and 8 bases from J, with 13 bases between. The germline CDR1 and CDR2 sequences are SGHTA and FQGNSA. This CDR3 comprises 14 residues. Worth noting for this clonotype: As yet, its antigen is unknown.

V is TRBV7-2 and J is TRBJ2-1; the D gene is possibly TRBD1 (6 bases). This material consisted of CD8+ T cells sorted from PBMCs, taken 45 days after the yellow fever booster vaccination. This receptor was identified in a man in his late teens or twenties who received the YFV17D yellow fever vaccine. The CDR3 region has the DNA TGTGCCAGCAGCTTACCCCTGGGGGCCTATGAGCAGTTCTTC. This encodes CASSLPLGAYEQFF.